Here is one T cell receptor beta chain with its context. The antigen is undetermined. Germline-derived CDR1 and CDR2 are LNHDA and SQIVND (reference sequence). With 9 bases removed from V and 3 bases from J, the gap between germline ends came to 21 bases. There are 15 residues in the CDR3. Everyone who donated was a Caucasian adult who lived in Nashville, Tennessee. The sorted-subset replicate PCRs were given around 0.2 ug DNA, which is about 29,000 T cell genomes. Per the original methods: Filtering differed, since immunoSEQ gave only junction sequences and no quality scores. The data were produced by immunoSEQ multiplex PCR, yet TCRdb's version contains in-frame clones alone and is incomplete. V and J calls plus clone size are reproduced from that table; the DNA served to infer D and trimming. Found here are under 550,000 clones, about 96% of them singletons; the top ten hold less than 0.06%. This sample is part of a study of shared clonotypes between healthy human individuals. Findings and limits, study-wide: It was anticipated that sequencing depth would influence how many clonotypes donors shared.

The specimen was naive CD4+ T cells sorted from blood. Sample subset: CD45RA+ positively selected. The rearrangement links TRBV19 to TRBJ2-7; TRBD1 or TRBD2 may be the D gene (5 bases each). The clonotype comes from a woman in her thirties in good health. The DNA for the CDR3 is TGTGCCAGCCGATTTATTGGGACCGAGGGCTACGAGCAGTACTTC. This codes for CASRFIGTEGYEQYF.